Shown below are 10 T cell receptor beta chains from a single sample sequenced in a study of radiation and T cells in renal cell carcinoma. Repertoires were generated with immunoSEQ multiplex PCR, while TCRdb's copy carries only in-frame clones and drops some. The table lists over 90,000 clones, approximately 82% of them singletons. As to time point: blood 4 weeks post-SBRT, at nephrectomy. Treatment defined: 15 Gy SBRT to primary tumor, nephrectomy 4 weeks later. This material consisted of blood, taken from a patient whose treatment included radiotherapy and nephrectomy. The receptors derive from a man between 60 and 70 years old with renal cell carcinoma.

CDR3 in DNA: TGCGCCAGCAGTCGAGAGGAGTCGCTCTATGGCTACACCTTC. It is translated as CASSREESLYGYTF. The rearrangement joins TRBV23-1 to TRBJ1-2, with unresolved D. TRBV23-1 is reported as an ORF; its role is uncertain. Trimming cost V 4 bases and J 4 bases, with 13 bases left between them. The CDR3 sequence is 14 residues long.

V usage is TRBV5-4 and J usage is TRBJ2-1; 9 bases agree with TRBD2. Germline CDR1 and CDR2: SGHNT and YYREEE (reference sequence). The CDR3 is 16 residues long. V gave up 4 bases and J gave up 2 bases; unmatched junction bases: 7. The CDR3 nucleotides are TGTGCCAGCAGCCCTTCGGCGGGAGGGCCCTACAATGAGCAGTTCTTC. It is translated as CASSPSAGGPYNEQFF.

The V and J genes are TRBV6-6 and TRBJ1-5, with a possible D match to TRBD1 (5 bases). The germline V and J ends were trimmed by 0 bases and 4 bases, with 10 bases remaining between them. Germline values: CDR1 MNHNY, CDR2 SVGAGI (reference sequence). The CDR3 totals 15 residues. CDR3 nucleotides: TGTGCCAGCAGTTACTCGGTTCAGGGAAATCAGCCCCAGCATTTT. It is translated as CASSYSVQGNQPQHF.

The CDR3, as DNA: TGTGCCAGCAGATCCACCTCTCGTCAGCAGTACTTC. Translated, it gives CASRSTSRQQYF. V and J are TRBV6-5 and TRBJ2-7; D remains ambiguous. The V gene's germline CDR1 is MNHEY and CDR2 SVGAGI. Trimming cost V 6 bases and J 8 bases, with 14 bases left between them. The CDR3 is 12 residues long.

This clone was observed once. The rearrangement uses TRBV27 and TRBJ2-1; D uncertain. The CDR3 is 13 amino acids. V was clipped by 0 bases and J by 6 bases, with 6 bases between them. CDR1 is MNHEY and CDR2 is SMNVEV in the germline V gene (reference sequence). The CDR3 spells CASSLSWRNEQFF. Here the CDR3 DNA reads TGTGCCAGCAGTTTATCATGGCGCAATGAGCAGTTCTTC.

This rearrangement joins TRBV27 to TRBJ1-5; 7 bases are a match to TRBD1. The CDR3 has 13 residues. V lost 5 bases, J lost 9 bases, and 7 bases stayed unmatched. Germline CDR1 MNHEY, CDR2 SMNVEV (reference sequence). CDR3 nucleotides: TGTGCCAGCAGTGCGACCCGGGACAGGCCCCAGCATTTT. Protein product: CASSATRDRPQHF.

V and J are TRBV30 and TRBJ1-2; tentatively, D is TRBD1 (6 bases). Trimming took 2 bases from V and 6 from J, leaving 13 bases between them. This CDR3 comprises 13 residues. Germline CDR1 reads GTSNPN; CDR2 reads SVGIG (reference sequence). Here the CDR3 reads CAWSRRNRDGYTF. In nucleotides, the CDR3 is TGTGCCTGGAGTAGGAGGAACAGGGATGGCTACACCTTC.

The CDR3 bases are TGTGCCAGCAGCGTAGGCTATGAGCAGTTCTTC. Translation gives CASSVGYEQFF. V usage is TRBV9 and J usage is TRBJ2-1; D not certain. In germline, CDR1 is SGDLS, CDR2 YYNGEE. The CDR3 runs to 11 residues. Trimming removed 0 bases at V and 8 bases at J, with 3 bases between.

This clone occurred once. This chain joins TRBV18 and TRBJ2-7; 10 positions agree with TRBD1. With 3 bases clipped from V and 5 bases from J, the junction kept 13 bases outside the gene matches. The CDR3 contains 17 residues. The germline V gene has CDR1 KGHSH and CDR2 LQKENI. CDR3 sequence reads: CASSPLIPGQGTNEQYF. For the CDR3, the DNA is TGTGCCAGCTCACCCCTTATCCCGGGACAGGGGACCAACGAGCAGTACTTC.

The J gene is TRBJ2-1, the V gene TRBV7-6; possible D gene TRBD2, 6 bases. The CDR3 contains 15 residues. V lost 1 base, J lost 6 bases, and 13 bases lay in between. Germline V lookup: CDR1 SGHVS, CDR2 FNYEAQ. The CDR3, as DNA: TGTGCCAGCAGCTTAGACTCGCGGCGGGGCAATGAGCAGTTCTTC. Encoded protein: CASSLDSRRGNEQFF.